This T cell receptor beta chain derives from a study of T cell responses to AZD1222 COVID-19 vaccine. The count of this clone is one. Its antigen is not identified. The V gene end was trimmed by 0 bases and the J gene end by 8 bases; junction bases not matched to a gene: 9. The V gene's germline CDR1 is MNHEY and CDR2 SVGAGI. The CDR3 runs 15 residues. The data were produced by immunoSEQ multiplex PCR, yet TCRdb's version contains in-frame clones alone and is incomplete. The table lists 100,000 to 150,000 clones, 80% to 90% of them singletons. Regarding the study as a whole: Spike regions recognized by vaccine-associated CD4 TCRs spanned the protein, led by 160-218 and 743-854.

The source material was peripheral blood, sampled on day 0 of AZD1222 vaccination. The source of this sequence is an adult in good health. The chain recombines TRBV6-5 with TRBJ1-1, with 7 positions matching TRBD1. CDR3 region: CASSYSHNRGSEAFF. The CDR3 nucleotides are TGTGCCAGCAGTTACTCCCATAACAGGGGCTCAGAAGCTTTCTTT.